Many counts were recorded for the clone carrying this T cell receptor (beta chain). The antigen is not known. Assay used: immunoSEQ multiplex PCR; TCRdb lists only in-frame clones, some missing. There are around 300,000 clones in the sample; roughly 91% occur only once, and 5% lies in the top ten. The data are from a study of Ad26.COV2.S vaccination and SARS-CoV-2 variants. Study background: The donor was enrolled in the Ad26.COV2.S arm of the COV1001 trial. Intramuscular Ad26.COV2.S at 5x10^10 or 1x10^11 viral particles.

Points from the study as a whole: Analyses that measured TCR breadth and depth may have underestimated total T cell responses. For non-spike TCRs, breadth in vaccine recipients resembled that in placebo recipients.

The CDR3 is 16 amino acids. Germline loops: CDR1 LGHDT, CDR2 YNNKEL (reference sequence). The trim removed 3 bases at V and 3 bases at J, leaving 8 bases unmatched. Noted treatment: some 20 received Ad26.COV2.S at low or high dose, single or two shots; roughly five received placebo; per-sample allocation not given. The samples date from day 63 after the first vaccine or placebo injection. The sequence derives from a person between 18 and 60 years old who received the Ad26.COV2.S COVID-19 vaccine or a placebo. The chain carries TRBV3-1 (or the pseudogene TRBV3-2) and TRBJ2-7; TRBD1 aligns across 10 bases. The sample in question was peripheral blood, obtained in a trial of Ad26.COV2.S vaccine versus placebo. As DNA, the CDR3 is TGTGCCAGCAGCCAGTTTTGGGGACAGGGGAACTACGAGCAGTACTTC. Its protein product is CASSQFWGQGNYEQYF.